These 23 T cell receptor beta chains originate from one sample sequenced in a study of T-cell reconstitution after alpha-beta-depleted transplantation in children. This sample's TCRbeta library carried unique molecular identifier barcodes. TCRdb reanalysed the PCR reads using MiXCR and keeps one entry per CDR3 protein. In the table there are approximately 240,000 distinct CDR3 sequences, roughly a tenth of which are singletons. Here the sequenced sample was PBMCs from the stem cell graft donor, taken from the stem cell graft. The receptors originated from a human donor who donated a stem cell graft to a child with acute lymphoblastic leukemia.

The genes are TRBV5-1 and TRBJ1-1, with TRBD1 matching over 9 bases. Looked up from germline, CDR1 is SGHRS and CDR2 is YFSETQ. With V trimmed by 4 bases and J by 1 base, 5 bases remained unmatched. The CDR3 has 15 residues. DNA of the CDR3: TGCGCCAGCAGCCCAGTGACAGGGGGGAACACTGAAGCTTTCTTT. It codes for CASSPVTGGNTEAFF.

In this sample, this clonotype turned up a few times. The CDR3 here is CASSLASREQFF. CDR3 nucleotide sequence: TGTGCCAGCAGCTTGGCTAGCAGGGAGCAGTTCTTC. The rearrangement uses TRBV5-5 and TRBJ2-1; perhaps TRBD2 as D (5 bases). Germline V gene data show CDR1 as SGHKS and CDR2 as YYEKEE (reference sequence). V was shortened by 0 bases and J by 10 bases, with 8 bases between the two germline ends. CDR3 length: 12 residues.

This clonotype was found many times. The chain uses TRBV2 and TRBJ2-1; D ambiguous. Germline CDR1 is SNHLY and CDR2 is FYNNEI. The CDR3 is 15 amino acids. V dropped 4 bases and J dropped 0 bases, with 10 bases sitting between them. The CDR3 coding sequence is TGTGCCAGCAGTGTTCTAAGTCACTCCTACAATGAGCAGTTCTTC. This gives the protein CASSVLSHSYNEQFF. The full variable domain, with the rest looked up from reference TRBV2 and TRBJ2-1, is EPEVTQTPSHQVTQMGQEVILRCVPISNHLYFYWYRQILGQKVEFLVSFYNNEISEKSEIFDDQFSVERPDGSNFTLKIRSTKLEDSAMYFCASSVLSHSYNEQFFGPGTRLTVL.

The rearrangement uses TRBV5-1 and TRBJ1-2, with no clear D. The germline V gene has CDR1 SGHRS and CDR2 YFSETQ. The CDR3 length is 14 residues. The V and J ends lost 1 base and 3 bases respectively, with 10 bases between them. This CDR3 reads CASSLRGSHYGYTF. The CDR3 DNA sequence: TGCGCCAGCAGCTTGCGAGGGAGCCACTATGGCTACACCTTC.

This clonotype was seen ten or more times. V gene TRBV3-1 combines with J gene TRBJ2-7, with D unresolved. CDR1 is LGHDT and CDR2 is YNNKEL in the germline V gene (reference sequence). The CDR3 contains 12 residues. V shed 1 base and J shed 5 bases, with 6 bases lying between them. In DNA, the CDR3 is TGTGCCAGCAGCCAAGTAGAGGACGAGCAGTACTTC. Translating gives CASSQVEDEQYF.

The chain links TRBV5-1 to TRBJ2-1; a weak D match, TRBD2 (5 bases). The CDR3 is 16 residues long. Trimming cost V 3 bases and J 4 bases, with 17 bases left between them. The germline gives CDR1 SGHRS, CDR2 YFSETQ. CDR3 DNA: TGCGCCAGCAGCTACATCAGCGCACCGGGGTACAATGAGCAGTTCTTC. Translation: CASSYISAPGYNEQFF.

This clonotype has at least ten counts. V usage is TRBV12-3 or TRBV12-4 and J usage is TRBJ1-5; D unresolved. V was trimmed by 3 bases and J by 1 base, leaving 7 bases between them. The CDR3 loop spans 14 amino acids. The CDR3 DNA sequence: TGTGCCAGCAGTTTTGTTTTGAGCAATCAGCCCCAGCATTTT. It codes for CASSFVLSNQPQHF.

Many counts were recorded for this clonotype. This sequence joins TRBV5-1 and TRBJ2-2; 7 bases align to TRBD1. Trimming cost V 3 bases and J 3 bases; bases outside gene matches: 8. Germline V gene data show CDR1 as SGHRS and CDR2 as YFSETQ. The CDR3 runs to 16 residues. The CDR3 nucleotides are TGCGCCAGCAGCTCCGGACAGGTCGGTTACACCGGGGAGCTGTTTTTT. This translates into CASSSGQVGYTGELFF.

This clonotype was counted only a few times. The chain has TRBV18 and TRBJ2-2; a weak D match, TRBD1 (6 bases). The CDR3 runs to 14 residues. V was trimmed by 6 bases and J by 4 bases, leaving 12 bases between them. The germline CDR1 and CDR2 sequences are KGHSH and LQKENI. Here the CDR3 DNA reads TGTGCCAGCTCCCTCGACAGGACCACCGGGGAGCTGTTTTTT. Amino acid sequence: CASSLDRTTGELFF.

This clonotype was seen a few times. The gene calls are TRBV10-2 and TRBJ1-1, with D uncertain. The CDR3 is 15 amino acids. Germline V gene sequence: CDR1 WSHSY, CDR2 SAAADI. The germline V and J ends were trimmed by 0 bases and 4 bases, with 12 bases remaining between them. CDR3 in DNA: TGCGCCAGCAGTGAGTCGGGAGGGTTGGCCACTGAAGCTTTCTTT. This encodes CASSESGGLATEAFF.

This clonotype has more than one count but fewer than ten. V is TRBV3-1 and J is TRBJ2-7; D remains unclear. This CDR3 is 12 amino acids long. Deletions cut 1 base from V and 7 bases from J, with 8 bases between. Germline V gene sequence: CDR1 LGHDT, CDR2 YNNKEL (reference sequence). CDR3 protein: CASSQGVWEQYF. The CDR3 DNA reads as TGTGCCAGCAGCCAAGGGGTATGGGAGCAGTACTTC.

The J gene is TRBJ1-2, the V gene TRBV7-9, with TRBD1 as a possible D gene (6 bases). V shed 2 bases and J shed 7 bases, with 11 bases lying between them. Germline values: CDR1 SEHNR, CDR2 FQNEAQ (reference sequence). This CDR3 comprises 13 residues. CDR3 protein: CASSLRTEAGYTF. CDR3 sequence (DNA): TGTGCCAGCAGCTTAAGGACAGAGGCTGGCTACACCTTC. Supplemented by reference TRBV7-9 and TRBJ1-2, the full variable domain reads DTGVSQNPRHKITKRGQNVTFRCDPISEHNRLYWYRQTLGQGPEFLTYFQNEAQLEKSRLLSDRFSAERPKGSFSTLEIQRTEQGDSAMYLCASSLRTEAGYTFGSGTRLTVV.

The chain is built from TRBV3-1 and TRBJ1-2; no clear D. The length of the CDR3 is 15 residues. From germline, CDR1 is LGHDT and CDR2 YNNKEL (reference sequence). Trimming took 1 base from V and 5 from J, leaving 14 bases between them. CDR3 region: CASSQASSVVYGYTF. The CDR3 DNA reads as TGTGCCAGCAGCCAAGCATCATCCGTGGTTTATGGCTACACCTTC.

There are many counts of this clonotype. This sequence joins TRBV11-2 and TRBJ2-6; D is uncertain. Germline lookup yields CDR1 SGHAT and CDR2 FQNNGV. Trimming stripped 4 bases from V and 4 bases from J, with 8 bases between. The CDR3 spans 14 residues. The CDR3 loop is CASSSLPGANVLTF. In DNA, the CDR3 is TGTGCCAGCAGCTCCCTCCCCGGGGCCAACGTCCTGACTTTC.

This clonotype has just a few counts. The V gene is TRBV5-5, the J gene TRBJ2-2, with D hard to call. The V and J ends lost 1 base and 0 bases respectively, with 13 bases between them. CDR1 SGHKS and CDR2 YYEKEE come from the germline V gene (reference sequence). The CDR3 has 17 residues. Here the CDR3 reads CASSLPLWGSNTGELFF. CDR3 DNA sequence: TGTGCCAGCAGCTTGCCTCTGTGGGGATCGAACACCGGGGAGCTGTTTTTT.

This clonotype has at least ten counts. The chain has TRBV11-2 and TRBJ1-1, with D tentatively TRBD1 (6 bases). There are 16 residues in the CDR3. V was clipped by 8 bases and J by 10 bases, with 29 bases between them. Germline loops: CDR1 SGHAT, CDR2 FQNNGV. CDR3 region: CASQQLRSTGAPGAFF. CDR3 coding DNA: TGTGCCAGCCAGCAGCTTAGGTCGACAGGCGCGCCAGGAGCTTTCTTT. The whole variable domain, filled in from reference TRBV11-2 and TRBJ1-1, reads EAGVAQSPRYKIIEKRQSVAFWCNPISGHATLYWYQQILGQGPKLLIQFQNNGVVDDSQLPKDRFSAERLKGVDSTLKIQPAKLEDSAVYLCASQQLRSTGAPGAFFGQGTRLTVV.

This clonotype was observed many times. The chain uses TRBV24-1 and TRBJ2-1, with TRBD1 identical over 8 bases. This CDR3 has 15 amino acids. The V gene's germline CDR1 is KGHDR and CDR2 SFDVKD. V gave up 4 bases and J gave up 6 bases; unmatched junction bases: 7. The CDR3, as DNA: TGTGCCACCAGTGAACCGGACAGGGATTTCAATGAGCAGTTCTTC. It yields the protein CATSEPDRDFNEQFF.

The CDR3 loop is CASSFRESDSGANVLTF. The CDR3 bases are TGCGCCAGCAGCTTCAGGGAGTCGGACTCTGGGGCCAACGTCCTGACTTTC. This chain uses TRBV5-1 with TRBJ2-6; either TRBD1 or TRBD2 may supply D (5 bases each). V was clipped by 2 bases and J by 0 bases, with 12 bases between them. CDR1 SGHRS and CDR2 YFSETQ come from the germline V gene. There are 17 residues in the CDR3.

In this sample, this clonotype turned up a few times. The chain is built from TRBV12-3 or TRBV12-4 and TRBJ2-3; 9 positions agree with TRBD2. The CDR3 totals 15 residues. Trimming cost V 5 bases and J 2 bases; bases outside gene matches: 5. The DNA of the CDR3 is TGTGCCAGCAGTCCGCGGGGGGGCTACACAGATACGCAGTATTTT. This gives the protein CASSPRGGYTDTQYF.

This clonotype was counted many times. The V gene is TRBV27, the J gene TRBJ1-2; 11 nucleotides line up with TRBD1. There are 15 residues in the CDR3. After removal of 3 bases from V and 7 bases from J, the junction contained 7 bases not matched to a gene. Germline loops: CDR1 MNHEY, CDR2 SMNVEV (reference sequence). The CDR3 here is CASSFGTGGLVGYTF. The CDR3 DNA follows: TGTGCCAGCAGTTTTGGGACAGGGGGACTGGTTGGCTACACCTTC.

V usage is TRBV5-1 and J usage is TRBJ2-7; D uncertain. V was pared by 0 bases and J by 12 bases, with 19 bases between. The V gene's germline CDR1 is SGHRS and CDR2 YFSETQ. This CDR3 contains 14 residues. CDR3 nucleotides: TGCGCCAGCAGCTTGGAGGCAGACGGGCTTGTTAGGTACTTC. Its translation is CASSLEADGLVRYF.

This clonotype was observed a few times. The chain is built from TRBV20-1 and TRBJ2-2; no definite D call. Germline CDR1 DFQATT, CDR2 SNEGSKA (reference sequence). Trimming took off 2 bases at V and 4 bases at J, with 20 bases between the two ends. This CDR3 is built from 17 residues. CDR3 sequence (DNA): TGCAGTGCTAGACATCCCGAATTGGGGTCGCCCACCGGGGAGCTGTTTTTT. It encodes CSARHPELGSPTGELFF.

Many counts were recorded for this clonotype. The V and J genes are TRBV5-6 and TRBJ1-3; no reliable D call. This CDR3 has 13 residues. The germline CDR1 and CDR2 sequences are SGHDT and YYEEEE. With 0 bases removed from V and 2 bases from J, the gap between germline ends came to 3 bases. CDR3 sequence reads: CASSLGAGNTIYF. CDR3 sequence (DNA): TGTGCCAGCAGCTTGGGTGCTGGAAACACCATATATTTT.